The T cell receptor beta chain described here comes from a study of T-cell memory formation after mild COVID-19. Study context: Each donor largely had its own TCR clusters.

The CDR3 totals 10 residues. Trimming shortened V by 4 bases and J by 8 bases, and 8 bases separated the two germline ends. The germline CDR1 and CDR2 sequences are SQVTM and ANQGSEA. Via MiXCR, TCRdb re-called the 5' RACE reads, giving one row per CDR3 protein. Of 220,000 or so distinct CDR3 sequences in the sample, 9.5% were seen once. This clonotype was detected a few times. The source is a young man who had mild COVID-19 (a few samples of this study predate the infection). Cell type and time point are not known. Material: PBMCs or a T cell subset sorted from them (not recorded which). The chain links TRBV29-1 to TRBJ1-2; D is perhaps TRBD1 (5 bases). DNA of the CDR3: TGCAGCGTTGGGGACTCAGGCTACACCTTC. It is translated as CSVGDSGYTF.